The rows below give T cell receptor beta chains drawn from one sample of a study of cytomegalovirus exposure and HLA in healthy donors. The protocol was immunoSEQ multiplex PCR, while the TCRdb copy is restricted to in-frame clones and leaves out a portion. The sample yields 150,000 to 200,000 clones, 79% seen once. The sequencing sample was made of PBMCs. The receptors were sampled from a woman between 45 and 60 years old in good health and CMV-seronegative. Each CDR3 is given without its conserved first and last residue.

v_gene	j_gene	CDR3aa
TRBV29-1	TRBJ1-1	SVLGQGGTEAF
TRBV7-2	TRBJ2-3	ASSLVTARRTDTQY
TRBV11-2	TRBJ2-5	ASSFFGEVEETQY
TRBV28	TRBJ1-5	ASSPPPGAGFAQPQH
TRBV19	TRBJ1-4	ASSGGTGDEKLF
TRBV7-9	TRBJ2-7	ASSFKGDEQY
TRBV5-6	TRBJ2-5	ASSWRASGGGRAQY
TRBV29-1	TRBJ2-6	SVGGLSSGANVLT
TRBV28	TRBJ1-5	ASETRGANQPQH
TRBV7-2	TRBJ2-7	ASSPKLGLAGASYEQY
TRBV2	TRBJ2-1	ASSPWTGTNEQF
TRBV29-1	TRBJ2-2	SVAGTGTVAGELF
TRBV9	TRBJ2-3	ASSPPLGASGRDTQY
TRBV6-5	TRBJ2-4	ASNSDPSGGNIQY
TRBV7-8	TRBJ2-3	ASSSSTSGRAGYTQY
TRBV7-3	TRBJ2-7	ASSPDSYREQY
TRBV13	TRBJ2-5	ASSRTGTIGETQY
TRBV18	TRBJ2-1	ASSPNNEQF
TRBV28	TRBJ1-2	ASSPGTGGRGYGYT
TRBV27	TRBJ1-5	ASSLRSNQPQH
TRBV28	TRBJ1-5	ASSRRALRDSNQPQH
TRBV28	TRBJ2-7	VSSPHYTSYEQY
TRBV6-5	TRBJ1-5	ASRRTADSNQPQH
TRBV4-3	TRBJ2-2	ASSQGPNTGELF
TRBV5-6	TRBJ2-7	ASSGTLSSYEQY
TRBV9	TRBJ2-3	ASSLGQNTDTQY
TRBV5-6	TRBJ1-2	ASSLPFRQVGLDGYT
TRBV7-2	TRBJ1-6	ASSLLGQGGSSPLH
TRBV19	TRBJ2-2	ALAGANTGELF
TRBV27	TRBJ2-7	ASNGGLTGRLGRFDEQY
TRBV19	TRBJ2-7	ASSTTGTVTEQY
TRBV5-1	TRBJ2-5	ASSLQSGTGIKTQY
TRBV5-1	TRBJ2-7	ASSPFGDPEDEQY
TRBV7-2	.	ASSARRLAGSSYEQY
TRBV28	TRBJ1-2	ASSFGWDGYT
TRBV9	TRBJ2-1	ASSPGAGGPNEQF
TRBV28	TRBJ1-2	ASYLVGGHGYT
TRBV4-3	TRBJ1-1	ASSQDSNSFTEAF
TRBV5-6	TRBJ1-2	ASSRLLEVSNYGYT
TRBV7-3	TRBJ2-1	ASSLSGSSYNEQF
TRBV5-6	TRBJ2-5	ASSSNLFRTQETQY
TRBV6-1	TRBJ2-5	ASSVLGGGGETQY
TRBV5-1	.	ASSLALGGTPPYEQY